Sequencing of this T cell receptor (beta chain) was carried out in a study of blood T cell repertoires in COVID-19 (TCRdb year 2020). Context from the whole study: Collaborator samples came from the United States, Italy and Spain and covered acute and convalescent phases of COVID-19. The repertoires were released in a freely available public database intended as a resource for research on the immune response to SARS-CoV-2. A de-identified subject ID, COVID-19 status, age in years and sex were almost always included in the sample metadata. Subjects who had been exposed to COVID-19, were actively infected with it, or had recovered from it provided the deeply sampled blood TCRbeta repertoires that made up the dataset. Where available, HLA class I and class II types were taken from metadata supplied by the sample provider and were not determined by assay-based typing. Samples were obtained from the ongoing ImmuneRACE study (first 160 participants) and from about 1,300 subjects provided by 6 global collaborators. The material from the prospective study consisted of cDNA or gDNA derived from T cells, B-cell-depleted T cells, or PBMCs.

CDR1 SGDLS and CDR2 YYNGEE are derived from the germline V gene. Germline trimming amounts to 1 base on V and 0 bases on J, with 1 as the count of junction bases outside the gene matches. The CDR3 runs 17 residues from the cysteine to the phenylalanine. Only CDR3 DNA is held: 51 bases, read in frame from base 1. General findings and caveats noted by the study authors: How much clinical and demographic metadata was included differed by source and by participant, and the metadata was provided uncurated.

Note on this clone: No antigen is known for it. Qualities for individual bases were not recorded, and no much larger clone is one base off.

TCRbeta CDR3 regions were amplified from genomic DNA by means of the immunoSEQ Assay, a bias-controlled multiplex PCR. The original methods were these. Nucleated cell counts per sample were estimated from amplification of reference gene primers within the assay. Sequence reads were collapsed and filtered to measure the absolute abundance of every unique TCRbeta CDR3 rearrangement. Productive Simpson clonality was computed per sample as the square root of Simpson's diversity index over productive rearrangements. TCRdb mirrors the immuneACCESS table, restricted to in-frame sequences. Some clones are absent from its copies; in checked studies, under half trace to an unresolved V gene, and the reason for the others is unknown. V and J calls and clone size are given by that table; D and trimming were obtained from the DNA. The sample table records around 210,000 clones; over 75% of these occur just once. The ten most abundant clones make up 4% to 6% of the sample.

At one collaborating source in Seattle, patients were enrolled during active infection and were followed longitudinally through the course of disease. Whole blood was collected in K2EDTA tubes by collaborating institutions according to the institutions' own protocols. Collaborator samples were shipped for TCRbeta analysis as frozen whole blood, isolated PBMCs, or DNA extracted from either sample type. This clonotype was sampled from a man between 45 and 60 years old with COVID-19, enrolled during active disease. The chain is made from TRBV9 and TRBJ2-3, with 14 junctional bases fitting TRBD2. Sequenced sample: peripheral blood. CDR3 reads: CASSVRTSGGSTDTQYF. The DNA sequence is TGTGCCAGCAGCGTAAGGACTAGCGGGGGGAGCACAGATACGCAGTATTTT.